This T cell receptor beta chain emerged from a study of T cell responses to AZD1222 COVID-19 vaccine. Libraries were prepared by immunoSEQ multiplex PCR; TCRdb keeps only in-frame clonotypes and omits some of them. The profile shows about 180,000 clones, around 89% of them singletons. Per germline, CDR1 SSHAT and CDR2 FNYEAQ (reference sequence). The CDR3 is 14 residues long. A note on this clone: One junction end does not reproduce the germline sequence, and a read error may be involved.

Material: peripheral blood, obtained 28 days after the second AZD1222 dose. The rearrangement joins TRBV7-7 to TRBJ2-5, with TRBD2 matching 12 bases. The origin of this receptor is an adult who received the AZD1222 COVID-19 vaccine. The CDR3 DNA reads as TGTGCTAGCAGCCAGACTAGCGGGAGTGAGACCCAGTACTTC. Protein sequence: CASSQTSGSETQYF. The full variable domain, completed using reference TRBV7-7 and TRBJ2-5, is GAGVSQSPRYKVTKRGQDVTLRCDPISSHATLYWYQQALGQGPEFLTYFNYEAQPDKSGLPSDRFSAERPEGSISTLTIQRTEQRDSAMYRCASSQTSGSETQYFGPGTRLLVL.